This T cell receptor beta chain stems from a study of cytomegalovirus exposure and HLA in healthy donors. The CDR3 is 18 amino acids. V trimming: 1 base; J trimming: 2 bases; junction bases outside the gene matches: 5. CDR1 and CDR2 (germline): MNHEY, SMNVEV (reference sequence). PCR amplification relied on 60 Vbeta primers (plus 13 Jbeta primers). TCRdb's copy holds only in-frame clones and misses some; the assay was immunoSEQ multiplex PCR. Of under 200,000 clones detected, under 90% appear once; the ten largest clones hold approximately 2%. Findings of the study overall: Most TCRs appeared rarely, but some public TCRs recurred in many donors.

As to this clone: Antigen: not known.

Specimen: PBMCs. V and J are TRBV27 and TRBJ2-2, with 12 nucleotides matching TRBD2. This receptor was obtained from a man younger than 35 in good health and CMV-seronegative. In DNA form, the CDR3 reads TGTGCCAGCAGTTTATTATCTAGCGGGGGGGGTAACACCGGGGAGCTGTTTTTT. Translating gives CASSLLSSGGGNTGELFF.